These 2 T cell receptor beta chains share one sample of origin, sequenced in a study of T cell responses to AZD1222 COVID-19 vaccine. Libraries were prepared by immunoSEQ multiplex PCR; TCRdb keeps only in-frame clonotypes and omits some of them. This table holds over 110,000 clones, more than 85% found once. Sample: peripheral blood, taken on day 0 of AZD1222 vaccination. Receptors were obtained from an adult in good health.

This clone was observed once. V is TRBV28 and J is TRBJ1-1; D is possibly TRBD1 (5 bases). V was trimmed by 8 bases and J by 11 bases, leaving 21 bases between them. The CDR3 runs to 13 residues. The V gene's germline CDR1 is MDHEN and CDR2 SYDVKM. The CDR3 DNA reads as TGTGCCAGCGGCCTCCTGGGGGGAGCTGGGGCTTTCTTT. Its translation is CASGLLGGAGAFF.

This clone came up once. The chain recombines TRBV5-4 with TRBJ1-2, with 7 nucleotides matching TRBD1. From germline, CDR1 is SGHNT and CDR2 YYREEE (reference sequence). Trimming took 7 bases from V and 12 from J; bases not matched to a gene: 3. The CDR3 consists of 9 residues. The CDR3 bases are TGTGCCAGCGTAACAGGGGACACCTTC. It yields the protein CASVTGDTF.